This T cell receptor (beta chain) comes out of a study of blood T cell repertoires in COVID-19. As for the study in general: Researchers got acute and convalescent COVID-19 samples from the United States, Italy and Spain. Nucleic acid was either cDNA or gDNA, and it came from T cells, B-cell-depleted T cells, or PBMCs.

Seattle cases were enrolled at active infection and followed longitudinally. The CDR3 sequence is 15 residues long. The V gene's germline CDR1 is LNHDA and CDR2 SQIVND (reference sequence). Trimming pared 7 bases from V and 2 bases from J, leaving 14 bases between. How the authors handled the data: Estimated nucleated cell counts came from reference gene primer amplification. Assay: immunoSEQ multiplex PCR; the TCRdb copy retains only in-frame clones and omits some. The DNA was the basis for D and trimming; V, J and clone size are from that table. In the table there are approximately 480,000 clones, 80% to 90% of which are singletons.

The V call is TRBV19, the J call TRBJ1-4, with TRBD1 as a possible D gene (5 bases). The source of this sequence is a man between 18 and 29 years old with COVID-19, enrolled during active disease. What was sequenced was peripheral blood. In nucleotides, the CDR3 is TGTGCCAGTACACCGGGGGGATCGACTAATGAAAAACTGTTTTTT. It translates to CASTPGGSTNEKLFF.